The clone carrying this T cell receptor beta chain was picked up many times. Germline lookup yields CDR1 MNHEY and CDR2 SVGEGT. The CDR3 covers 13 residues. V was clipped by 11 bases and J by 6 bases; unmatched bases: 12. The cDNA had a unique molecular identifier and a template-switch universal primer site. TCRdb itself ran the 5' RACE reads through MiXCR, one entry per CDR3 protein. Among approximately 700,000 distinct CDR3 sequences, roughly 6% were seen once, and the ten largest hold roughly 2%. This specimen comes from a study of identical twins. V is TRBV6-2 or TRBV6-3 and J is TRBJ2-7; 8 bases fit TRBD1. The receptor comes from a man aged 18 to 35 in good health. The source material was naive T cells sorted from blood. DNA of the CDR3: TGTGCCGCCCCAGGGGACAGGAAGTTCGAGCAGTACGTC. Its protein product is CAAPGDRKFEQYV.